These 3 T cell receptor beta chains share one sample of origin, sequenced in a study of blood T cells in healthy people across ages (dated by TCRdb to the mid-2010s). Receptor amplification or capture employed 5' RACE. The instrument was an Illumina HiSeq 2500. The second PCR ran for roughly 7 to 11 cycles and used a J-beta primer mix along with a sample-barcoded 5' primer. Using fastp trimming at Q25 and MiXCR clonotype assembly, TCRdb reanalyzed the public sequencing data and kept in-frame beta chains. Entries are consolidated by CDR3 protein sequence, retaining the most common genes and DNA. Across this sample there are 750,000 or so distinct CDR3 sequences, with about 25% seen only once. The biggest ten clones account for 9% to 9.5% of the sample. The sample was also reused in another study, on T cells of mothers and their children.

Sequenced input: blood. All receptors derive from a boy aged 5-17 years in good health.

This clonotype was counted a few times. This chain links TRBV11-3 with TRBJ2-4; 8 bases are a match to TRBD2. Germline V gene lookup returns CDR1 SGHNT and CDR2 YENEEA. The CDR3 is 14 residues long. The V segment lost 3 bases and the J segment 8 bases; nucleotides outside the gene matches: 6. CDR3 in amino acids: CASSFYETSDIQYF. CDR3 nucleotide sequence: TGTGCCAGCAGCTTCTACGAGACTAGCGACATTCAGTACTTC. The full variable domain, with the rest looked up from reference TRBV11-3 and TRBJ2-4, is EAGVVQSPRYKIIEKKQPVAFWCNPISGHNTLYWYLQNLGQGPELLIRYENEEAVDDSQLPKDRFSAERLKGVDSTLKIQPAELGDSAVYLCASSFYETSDIQYFGAGTRLSVL.

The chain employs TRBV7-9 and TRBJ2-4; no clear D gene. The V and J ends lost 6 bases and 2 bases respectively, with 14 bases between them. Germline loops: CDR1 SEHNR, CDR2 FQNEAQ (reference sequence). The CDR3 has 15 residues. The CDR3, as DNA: TGTGCCAGCAGTTCTACCGACCGGCCCAAAAACATTCAGTACTTC. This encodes CASSSTDRPKNIQYF.

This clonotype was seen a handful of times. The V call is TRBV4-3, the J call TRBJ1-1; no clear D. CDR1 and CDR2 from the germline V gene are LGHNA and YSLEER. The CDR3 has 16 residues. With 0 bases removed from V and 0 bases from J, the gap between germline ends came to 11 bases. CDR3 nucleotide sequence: TGCGCCAGCAGCCAAGAGCTGGGATTCATGAACACTGAAGCTTTCTTT. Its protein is CASSQELGFMNTEAFF.